This entry lists 30 T cell receptor beta chains sequenced from one sample in a study of blood T cell repertoires in COVID-19 (dated by TCRdb to about 2020). Libraries came from the immunoSEQ multiplex PCR assay. Sourced from immuneACCESS, this table was stored by TCRdb with only in-frame sequences that have V and J called. A share of the clones is absent; for the studies checked, an unresolved V gene accounts for under half, and the remainder has no known explanation. This sample gives some 110,000 clones in total; roughly four fifths of them show up just once. The ten biggest clones cover 7.9% of the sample. Input material: peripheral blood. Receptors originate from a man between 65 and 79 years old with acute or convalescent COVID-19.

As DNA, the CDR3 is TGTGCCAGCAGTTGGCAGGCCGAACCGTCTATTAGCTACACCTTC. Translating gives CASSWQAEPSISYTF. The rearrangement joins TRBV6-1 to TRBJ1-2; D gene unclear. Germline V gene data show CDR1 as MNHNS and CDR2 as SASEGT. Trimming removed 5 bases from V and 9 bases from J, with 22 bases in between. The CDR3 contains 15 residues.

The gene calls are TRBV5-6 and TRBJ2-5, with 11 bases that match TRBD2. In germline, CDR1 is SGHDT, CDR2 YYEEEE. The CDR3 spans 15 residues. J gave up 4 bases and V 2 bases, and 4 bases lay outside the gene matches. CDR3 in DNA: TGTGCCAGCAGCTTCGTTAGCGGGAGGGGAGAGACCCAGTACTTC. This encodes CASSFVSGRGETQYF.

This clone was found once. The rearrangement joins TRBV5-1 to TRBJ2-5, with 10 nucleotides matching TRBD2. Germline CDR1 SGHRS, CDR2 YFSETQ. J gave up 2 bases and V 0 bases, and 4 bases lay outside the gene matches. This CDR3 is 16 amino acids long. The chain's CDR3 is CASSLGLAGPQETQYF. The CDR3 DNA reads as TGCGCCAGCAGCTTGGGACTAGCGGGTCCTCAAGAGACCCAGTACTTC.

The rearrangement links TRBV5-1 to TRBJ1-1; 10 positions agree with TRBD1. The germline gives CDR1 SGHRS, CDR2 YFSETQ. V dropped 4 bases and J dropped 4; count of bases not matched to a gene: 7. The CDR3 sequence is 15 residues long. CDR3 amino acids: CASSPRQGASTEAFF. The CDR3, as DNA: TGCGCCAGCAGCCCGAGACAGGGGGCGAGCACTGAAGCTTTCTTT.

The DNA for the CDR3 is TGCGCCAGCAGCTCGGGAACTAGTAATTCACCCCTCCACTTT. Amino acid sequence: CASSSGTSNSPLHF. V gene TRBV5-1 combines with J gene TRBJ1-6; D unclear. CDR1 SGHRS and CDR2 YFSETQ come from the germline V gene. Trimming took 3 bases from V and 6 from J, leaving 10 bases between them. This CDR3 contains 14 residues.

The chain recombines TRBV9 with TRBJ1-1; D might be TRBD1 (5 bases). Per the germline V gene, CDR1 is SGDLS and CDR2 is YYNGEE. The CDR3 extends over 13 amino acids. Trimming stripped 4 bases from V and 4 bases from J, with 11 bases between. For the CDR3, the DNA is TGTGCCAGCAGCCTACTCGGGGGCACTGAAGCTTTCTTT. Amino acid sequence: CASSLLGGTEAFF. Full variable domain (rest looked up from reference TRBV9 and TRBJ1-1): DSGVTQTPKHLITATGQRVTLRCSPRSGDLSVYWYQQSLDQGLQFLIQYYNGEERAKGNILERFSAQQFPDLHSELNLSSLELGDSALYFCASSLLGGTEAFFGQGTRLTVV.

This clone has just a few counts. The rearrangement uses TRBV9 and TRBJ2-1; 8 bases map to TRBD2. Germline loops: CDR1 SGDLS, CDR2 YYNGEE. V gave up 4 bases and J gave up 0 bases; unmatched junction bases: 3. The length of the CDR3 is 15 residues. The CDR3 spells CASSFTSGSYNEQFF. The DNA of the CDR3 is TGTGCCAGCAGCTTCACTAGCGGCTCCTACAATGAGCAGTTCTTC. Based on the CDR3 plus reference TRBV9 and TRBJ2-1, the full variable domain is DSGVTQTPKHLITATGQRVTLRCSPRSGDLSVYWYQQSLDQGLQFLIQYYNGEERAKGNILERFSAQQFPDLHSELNLSSLELGDSALYFCASSFTSGSYNEQFFGPGTRLTVL.

V is TRBV6-5 and J is TRBJ2-1; TRBD1 matches 9 bases. Trimming removed 5 bases from V and 4 bases from J; junction bases left unmatched: 6. The CDR3 has 15 amino acids. CDR1 and CDR2 from the germline V gene are MNHEY and SVGAGI. The CDR3 loop is CASSNRGLGYNEQFF. As DNA, the CDR3 is TGTGCCAGCAGTAACAGGGGGCTGGGGTACAATGAGCAGTTCTTC.

The chain couples TRBV2 to TRBJ1-1; perhaps TRBD1 as D (5 bases). Germline values: CDR1 SNHLY, CDR2 FYNNEI. V was shortened by 5 bases and J by 9 bases, with 10 bases between the two germline ends. The CDR3 has 11 residues. The CDR3 loop reads CASSPRTQAFF. DNA for the CDR3: TGTGCCAGCAGTCCCAGGACACAAGCTTTCTTT.

The rearrangement joins TRBV3-1 (or the pseudogene TRBV3-2) to TRBJ2-1, with D possibly matching TRBD2 (5 bases). This CDR3 comprises 14 residues. V was shortened by 4 bases and J by 9 bases, with 16 bases between the two germline ends. Germline CDR1 LGHDT, CDR2 YNNKEL (reference sequence). CDR3 bases: TGTGCCAGCAGCCGCTCACTAGAATCGGGTGAGCAGTTCTTC. Protein sequence: CASSRSLESGEQFF.

The rearrangement joins TRBV9 to TRBJ2-5; D is uncertain. The CDR3 totals 14 residues. V was trimmed by 3 bases and J by 4 bases, leaving 13 bases between them. CDR1 SGDLS and CDR2 YYNGEE come from the germline V gene. CDR3 DNA: TGTGCCAGCAGCGCCAACCCCCTCGGAGAGACCCAGTACTTC. Amino acids: CASSANPLGETQYF.

The rearrangement joins TRBV12-3 or TRBV12-4 to TRBJ1-1; tentatively, D is TRBD1 (5 bases). CDR3 length: 13 residues. V lost 8 bases and J 3 bases, leaving 13 bases between the germline ends. CDR3 in amino acids: CASLSGGYTEAFF. For the CDR3, the DNA is TGTGCCAGCCTCTCGGGGGGTTACACTGAAGCTTTCTTT.

This clone was seen at least ten times. In DNA, the CDR3 is TGCAGCGTACGAACCGGGACAGGGGTGACCGGGGAGCTGTTTTTT. This gives the protein CSVRTGTGVTGELFF. This chain joins TRBV29-1 and TRBJ2-2; TRBD1 matches at 10 bases. Unmatched junction bases numbered 9, after V lost 6 bases and J lost 5 bases. Germline loops: CDR1 SQVTM, CDR2 ANQGSEA. This CDR3 has 15 residues.

The chain has TRBV9 and TRBJ2-2, with D possibly being TRBD2 (5 bases). CDR3 length equals 14 residues. Trimming cost V 4 bases and J 3 bases, with 10 bases left between them. Germline CDR1 SGDLS, CDR2 YYNGEE. The CDR3 sequence: CASSPTSDTGELFF. CDR3 coding DNA: TGTGCCAGCAGCCCCACTAGTGACACCGGGGAGCTGTTTTTT.

The chain has TRBV28 and TRBJ2-4, with TRBD2 matching over 9 bases. This CDR3 region has 16 residues. From germline, CDR1 is MDHEN and CDR2 SYDVKM. The V gene end was trimmed by 4 bases and the J gene end by 0 bases; junction bases not matched to a gene: 4. CDR3 DNA sequence: TGTGCCAGCAGTTACCGGACTAGCGCAGCCAAAAACATTCAGTACTTC. Translated, it gives CASSYRTSAAKNIQYF.

In its sample, this clone was seen a few times. The chain links TRBV30 to TRBJ2-7; TRBD2 is a possible D gene (5 bases). From germline, CDR1 is GTSNPN and CDR2 SVGIG (reference sequence). V lost 5 bases and J lost 0, with 14 bases in between. The CDR3 totals 14 residues. The CDR3 DNA follows: TGTGCCTGGCAGAGGACGGGGTACTCCTACGAGCAGTACTTC. Translation: CAWQRTGYSYEQYF.

This clone turned up a few times. The CDR3 protein is CASSLVAGSYNEQFF. The CDR3 region has the DNA TGTGCCAGCAGCTTAGTGGCGGGGTCCTACAATGAGCAGTTCTTC. The chain carries TRBV7-6 and TRBJ2-1, with a tentative D call TRBD2 (6 bases). This CDR3 has 15 residues. The germline gives CDR1 SGHVS, CDR2 FNYEAQ. V lost 1 base to trimming and J lost 1 base, with 8 bases between them.

Only a few counts were recorded for this clone. The chain joins TRBV2 to TRBJ2-2; tentatively, D is TRBD2 (5 bases). Germline loops: CDR1 SNHLY, CDR2 FYNNEI. CDR3 length equals 15 residues. The ends were cut back, 6 bases at V and 0 bases at J, with 11 bases in the middle. Here the CDR3 DNA reads TGTGCCAGCAGACCGAGCGGAGCGAACACCGGGGAGCTGTTTTTT. This translates into CASRPSGANTGELFF. Filled out from reference TRBV2 and TRBJ2-2, the complete variable domain reads EPEVTQTPSHQVTQMGQEVILRCVPISNHLYFYWYRQILGQKVEFLVSFYNNEISEKSEIFDDQFSVERPDGSNFTLKIRSTKLEDSAMYFCASRPSGANTGELFFGEGSRLTVL.

The V and J genes are TRBV24-1 and TRBJ2-3; 9 bases are a match to TRBD1. Germline CDR1 is KGHDR and CDR2 is SFDVKD. The CDR3 is 15 amino acids. The trim removed 4 bases at V and 4 bases at J, leaving 5 bases unmatched. CDR3 bases: TGTGCCACCAGTGAACCGGGACAGGGAGCAGATACGCAGTATTTT. It translates to CATSEPGQGADTQYF.

This chain joins TRBV6-1 and TRBJ1-2; D possibly corresponds to TRBD1 (5 bases). Germline V gene data show CDR1 as MNHNS and CDR2 as SASEGT. The V end lost 0 bases, the J end lost 8 bases, and 16 bases lay between the germline ends. The CDR3 spans 15 residues. For the CDR3, the DNA is TGTGCCAGCAGTGAAGCGATCAGGGTTTATTTAGGCTACACCTTC. It specifies CASSEAIRVYLGYTF.

The chain has TRBV6-5 and TRBJ2-3, with 7 nucleotides matching TRBD2. The CDR3 runs to 15 residues. V lost 2 bases and J lost 1; bases outside the gene matches: 3. Per the germline V gene, CDR1 is MNHEY and CDR2 is SVGAGI. The CDR3 DNA sequence: TGTGCCAGCAGTTACCCAAGCGGGGGCACAGATACGCAGTATTTT. Amino acid sequence: CASSYPSGGTDTQYF.

In regard to this clone: At one boundary the junction diverges from the germline segment, which might be a read error. V usage is TRBV6-5 and J usage is TRBJ1-6; 11 bases agree with TRBD1. Germline V gene lookup returns CDR1 MNHEY and CDR2 SVGAGI. This CDR3 is built from 14 residues. This chain's CDR3 is CASSRDRGDSRLHF. In DNA, the CDR3 is TGTGCCAGCAGTCGGGACAGGGGGGATTCACGCCTCCACTTT.

The V gene is TRBV5-6, the J gene TRBJ2-2, with 7 bases identical to TRBD1. Germline CDR1 and CDR2: SGHDT and YYEEEE. The CDR3 totals 14 residues. J was trimmed by 3 bases and V by 6 bases; bases with no gene match: 5. DNA of the CDR3: TGTGCCAGCAATTCGGGACAGTACACCGGGGAGCTGTTTTTT. Encoded protein: CASNSGQYTGELFF.

The V and J genes are TRBV5-1 and TRBJ1-6; possible D gene TRBD1, 6 bases. The V gene lost 4 bases and the J gene lost 9 bases, with 11 bases spanning the gap. The length of the CDR3 is 13 residues. Per germline, CDR1 SGHRS and CDR2 YFSETQ. This CDR3 reads CASSQGSASPLHF. CDR3 sequence (DNA): TGCGCCAGCAGCCAGGGGAGCGCTTCACCCCTCCACTTT.

This clone has a handful of counts. V usage is TRBV30 and J usage is TRBJ1-6; TRBD1 matches at 7 bases. Trimming at V came to 4 bases and at J to 7 bases, leaving 4 bases not matched to a gene. Germline V lookup: CDR1 GTSNPN, CDR2 SVGIG (reference sequence). The CDR3 spans 13 residues. The CDR3 nucleotides are TGTGCCTGGAAATCGGGACAGAATTCACCCCTCCACTTT. Protein product: CAWKSGQNSPLHF.

The CDR3, as DNA: TGCAGCGGGGGACAGGCAGCCGAAAAACTGTTTTTT. Its translation is CSGGQAAEKLFF. V gene TRBV29-1 combines with J gene TRBJ1-4, with TRBD1 identical over 8 bases. Germline values: CDR1 SQVTM, CDR2 ANQGSEA. V lost 7 bases and J lost 8; bases outside the gene matches: 6. The CDR3 contains 12 residues.

The gene calls are TRBV5-6 and TRBJ1-2; D remains unclear. The germline CDR1 and CDR2 sequences are SGHDT and YYEEEE. Deletions cut 5 bases from V and 4 bases from J, with 15 bases between. The CDR3 sequence is 14 residues long. The CDR3 here is CASSPGSLIYGYTF. The CDR3 coding sequence is TGTGCCAGCAGTCCCGGGTCGCTCATCTATGGCTACACCTTC.

This chain uses TRBV7-8 with TRBJ2-3; a possible D gene is TRBD1 (6 bases). Germline lookup yields CDR1 SGHVS and CDR2 FQNEAQ. This CDR3 is 17 amino acids long. Trimming left V 3 bases short and J 4 bases short, with 20 bases between. This CDR3 reads CASSFRGREVVADTQYF. CDR3 nucleotide sequence: TGTGCCAGCAGCTTCAGGGGACGCGAGGTGGTGGCAGATACGCAGTATTTT.

The chain joins TRBV30 to TRBJ1-5; 10 bases line up with TRBD1. Trimming removed 1 base from V and 4 bases from J; junction bases left unmatched: 4. The CDR3 has 15 amino acids. Germline values: CDR1 GTSNPN, CDR2 SVGIG (reference sequence). DNA of the CDR3: TGTGCCTGGAGTGGGGGACAGGGGCTAAATCAGCCCCAGCATTTT. Protein: CAWSGGQGLNQPQHF.

The chain links TRBV29-1 to TRBJ2-4; TRBD1 might be the D (5 bases). Germline CDR1 is SQVTM and CDR2 is ANQGSEA. This CDR3 is 11 amino acids long. Trimming stripped 6 bases from V and 8 bases from J, with 11 bases between. The CDR3 sequence is CSVIDRDIQYF. The CDR3 nucleotides read TGCAGCGTCATCGACAGAGACATTCAGTACTTC.